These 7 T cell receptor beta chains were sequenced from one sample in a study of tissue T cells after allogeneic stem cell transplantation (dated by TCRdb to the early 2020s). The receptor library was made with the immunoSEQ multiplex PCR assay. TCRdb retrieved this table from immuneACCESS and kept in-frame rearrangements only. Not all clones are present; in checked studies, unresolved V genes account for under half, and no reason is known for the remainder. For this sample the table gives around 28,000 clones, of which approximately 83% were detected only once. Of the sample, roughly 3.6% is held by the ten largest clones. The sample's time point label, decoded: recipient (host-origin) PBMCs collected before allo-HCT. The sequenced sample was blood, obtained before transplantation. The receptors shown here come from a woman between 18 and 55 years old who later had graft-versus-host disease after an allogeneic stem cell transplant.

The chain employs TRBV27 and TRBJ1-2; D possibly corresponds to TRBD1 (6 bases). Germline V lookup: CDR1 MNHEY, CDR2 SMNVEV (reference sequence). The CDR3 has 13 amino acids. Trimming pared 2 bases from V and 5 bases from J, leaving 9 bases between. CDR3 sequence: CASSLNRAYGYTF. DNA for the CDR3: TGTGCCAGCAGTTTAAACAGGGCTTATGGCTACACCTTC.

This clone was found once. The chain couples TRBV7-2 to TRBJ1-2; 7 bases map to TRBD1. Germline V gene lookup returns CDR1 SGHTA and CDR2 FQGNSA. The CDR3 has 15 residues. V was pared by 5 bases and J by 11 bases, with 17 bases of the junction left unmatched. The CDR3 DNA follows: TGTGCCAGCAGCCCTAAAGGCCAGGGGGGGATGGGGTACACCTTC. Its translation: CASSPKGQGGMGYTF.

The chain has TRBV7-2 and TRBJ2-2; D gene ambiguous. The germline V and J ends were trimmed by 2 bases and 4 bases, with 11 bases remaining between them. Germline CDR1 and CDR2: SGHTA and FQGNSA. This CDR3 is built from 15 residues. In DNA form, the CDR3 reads TGTGCCAGCAGCTTACGTTACGGCGGCACCGGGGAGCTGTTTTTT. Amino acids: CASSLRYGGTGELFF.

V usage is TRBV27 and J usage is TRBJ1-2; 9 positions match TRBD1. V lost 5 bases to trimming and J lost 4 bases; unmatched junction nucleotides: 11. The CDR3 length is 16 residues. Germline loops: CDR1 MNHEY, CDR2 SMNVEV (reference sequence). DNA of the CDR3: TGTGCCAGCAGTACTATAACAGGGGGCGACGTCTATGGCTACACCTTC. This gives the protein CASSTITGGDVYGYTF.

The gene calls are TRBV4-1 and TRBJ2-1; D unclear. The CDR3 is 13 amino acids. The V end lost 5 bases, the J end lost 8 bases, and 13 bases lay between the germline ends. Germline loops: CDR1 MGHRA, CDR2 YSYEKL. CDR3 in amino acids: CASSSGYMDEQFF. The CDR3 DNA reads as TGCGCCAGCAGCTCCGGCTACATGGATGAGCAGTTCTTC.

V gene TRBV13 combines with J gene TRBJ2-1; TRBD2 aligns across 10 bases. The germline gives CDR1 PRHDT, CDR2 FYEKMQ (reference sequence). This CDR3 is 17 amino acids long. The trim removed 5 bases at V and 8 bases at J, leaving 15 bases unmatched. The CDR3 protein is CASSRQREGRLIHEQFF. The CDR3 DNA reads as TGTGCCAGCAGCCGACAGCGGGAGGGCCGATTGATCCATGAGCAGTTCTTC.

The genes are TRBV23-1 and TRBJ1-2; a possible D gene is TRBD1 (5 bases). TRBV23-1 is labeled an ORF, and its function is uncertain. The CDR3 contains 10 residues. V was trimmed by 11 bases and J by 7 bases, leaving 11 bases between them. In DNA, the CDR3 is TGCGCCGCCCGTGGGGGTGGCTACACCTTC. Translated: CAARGGGYTF.